Listed below are T cell receptor beta chains from one sample, sequenced in a study of blood T cell repertoires in COVID-19. Sequencing was performed with immunoSEQ multiplex PCR; in TCRdb, only in-frame clones are kept and a portion is missing. The data hold 150,000 to 200,000 clones, with roughly 87% observed a single time. What was sequenced was peripheral blood. The receptor source for this set is a woman in her forties or fifties with acute or convalescent COVID-19. CDR3s include the opening cysteine and the closing phenylalanine or tryptophan. D genes are given only for firm matches. A clone size is listed for some rows: how often the clone was seen (once, few, many), or a class if it is expanded.

CDR3 protein | CDR3 DNA | D gene | J gene | V gene | clone size
CASSQGVWGETQYF | TGTGCCAGCAGCCAGGGGGTATGGGGGGAGACCCAGTACTTC | TRBD1 | TRBJ2-5 | TRBV7-2 | -
CASSQAVVSNQPQHF | TGCGCCAGCAGCCAGGCGGTGGTTAGCAATCAGCCCCAGCATTTT | - | TRBJ1-5 | TRBV4-3 | -
CASSPLAGLHEQFF | TGTGCCAGCAGCCCCCTGGCTGGTTTGCATGAGCAGTTCTTC | - | TRBJ2-1 | TRBV3-1/TRBV3-2 | -
CASSYGIAGVGNEQFF | TGTGCCAGCAGTTACGGTATAGCGGGAGTAGGCAATGAGCAGTTCTTC | TRBD2 | TRBJ2-1 | TRBV6-6 | -
CASSPRTSGGNEQFF | TGTGCCAGCAGCCCCCGTACTAGCGGGGGGAATGAGCAGTTCTTC | TRBD2 | TRBJ2-1 | TRBV9 | -
CASRRTGTTTEAFF | TGTGCCAGCAGAAGGACCGGGACAACCACTGAAGCTTTCTTT | - | TRBJ1-1 | TRBV11-3 | -
CASSPLRTQGDTQYF | TGTGCCAGCTCACCGCTTCGGACCCAGGGAGATACGCAGTATTTT | - | TRBJ2-3 | TRBV18 | once
CASTNRDRDTGELFF | TGCGCCAGCACCAACCGGGACAGGGACACCGGGGAGCTGTTTTTT | TRBD1 | TRBJ2-2 | TRBV5-1 | -
CATSGPGSLGYTF | TGTGCCACCAGTGGTCCAGGCTCGCTGGGCTACACCTTC | - | TRBJ1-2 | TRBV24-1 | -
CASSFKGGTEAFF | TGTGCCAGCAGCTTTAAGGGAGGGACTGAAGCTTTCTTT | - | TRBJ1-1 | TRBV5-4 | -
CASSDGVGAETQYF | TGTGCCAGCAGTGACGGTGTGGGGGCAGAGACCCAGTACTTC | - | TRBJ2-5 | TRBV6-1 | once
CASRPLGGPLHF | TGTGCCAGCAGGCCTCTCGGAGGGCCCCTCCACTTT | - | TRBJ1-6 | TRBV6-5 | -
CASKPSGENQPQHF | TGTGCCAGCAAACCCTCGGGGGAGAATCAGCCCCAGCATTTT | - | TRBJ1-5 | TRBV27 | -